What follows are 10 T cell receptor beta chains derived from one specimen sequenced in a study of response to subunit inactivated influenza vaccine. One entry per CDR3 protein results from TCRdb running MiXCR on the RT-PCR reads. Altogether about 580,000 distinct CDR3 sequences are present, 12% to 15% being singletons, with the ten largest covering around 10%. The specimen was PBMCs from blood, collected about 12 days after vaccination. The source is a man in his fifties who received an inactivated influenza vaccine.

This clonotype appeared a few times. The chain combines TRBV11-2 with TRBJ2-7; TRBD2 aligns across 11 bases. J lost 4 bases, V lost 0 bases, and 5 bases had no gene match. The CDR3 runs to 16 residues. Germline assignment: CDR1 SGHAT and CDR2 FQNNGV. The CDR3 is CASSLDLTSGSYEQYF. In DNA, the CDR3 is TGTGCCAGCAGCTTAGATCTTACTAGCGGGAGTTACGAGCAGTACTTC.

This clonotype was seen more than once but under ten times. The chain joins TRBV6-2 or TRBV6-3 to TRBJ2-7, with TRBD2 identical over 10 bases. V gave up 6 bases and J gave up 3 bases; unmatched junction bases: 5. Germline V gene lookup returns CDR1 MNHEY and CDR2 SVGEGT. The CDR3 covers 14 residues. CDR3 amino acids: CASSSGTSVYEQYF. DNA of the CDR3: TGTGCCAGCAGCTCCGGGACTAGCGTCTACGAGCAGTACTTC.

V is TRBV27 and J is TRBJ2-2, with no clear D. This CDR3 has 14 amino acids. From germline, CDR1 is MNHEY and CDR2 SMNVEV (reference sequence). V was shortened by 8 bases and J by 2 bases, with 12 bases between the two germline ends. The CDR3 DNA reads TGTGCCAGCCATACACAAAGCAACACCGGGGAGCTGTTTTTT. Encoded protein: CASHTQSNTGELFF.

This chain connects TRBV5-1 to TRBJ2-7; D ambiguous. Germline CDR1 and CDR2: SGHRS and YFSETQ. The V end was cut by 0 bases, the J end by 0 bases, with 16 bases between. CDR3 length: 17 amino acids. The CDR3 reads CASSLGLAGRLSYEQYF. Here the CDR3 DNA reads TGCGCCAGCAGCTTGGGCCTCGCAGGTCGGCTCTCCTACGAGCAGTACTTC. The variable domain in full, with the rest retrieved from reference TRBV5-1 and TRBJ2-7, is KAGVTQTPRYLIKTRGQQVTLSCSPISGHRSVSWYQQTPGQGLQFLFEYFSETQRNKGNFPGRFSGRQFSNSRSEMNVSTLELGDSALYLCASSLGLAGRLSYEQYFGPGTRLTVT.

This clonotype was observed a handful of times. This chain links TRBV6-2 or TRBV6-3 with TRBJ1-2; the D gene is possibly TRBD1 (5 bases). Germline CDR1 MNHEY, CDR2 SVGEGT. The CDR3 consists of 13 residues. The V end was cut by 6 bases, the J end by 4 bases, with 12 bases between. The CDR3 here is CASRKPDSYGYTF. The CDR3 DNA is TGTGCCAGCAGAAAGCCCGACAGCTATGGCTACACCTTC.

This clonotype was seen only a few times. The chain recombines TRBV5-1 with TRBJ2-6, with 8 nucleotides matching TRBD1. V was pared by 4 bases and J by 2 bases, with 11 bases of the junction left unmatched. CDR1 SGHRS and CDR2 YFSETQ come from the germline V gene. The CDR3 runs 18 residues. The CDR3 DNA sequence: TGCGCCAGCAGCCCTGGACAGGGTGAGTTCGCTGGGGCCAACGTCCTGACTTTC. Protein sequence: CASSPGQGEFAGANVLTF.

The V gene is TRBV5-1, the J gene TRBJ2-7; weak D call: TRBD1 (6 bases). CDR1 and CDR2 (germline): SGHRS, YFSETQ. The CDR3 loop spans 14 amino acids. V lost 2 bases and J lost 4, with 13 bases in between. This chain's CDR3 is CASSLNREEYEQYF. DNA of the CDR3: TGCGCCAGCAGCTTAAACAGGGAAGAATACGAGCAGTACTTC.

This clonotype showed up just a few times. V usage is TRBV7-9 and J usage is TRBJ2-5; no definite D call. The ends were cut back, 4 bases at V and 3 bases at J, with 21 bases in the middle. The germline gives CDR1 SEHNR, CDR2 FQNEAQ (reference sequence). The CDR3 is made up of 17 amino acids. The CDR3 DNA reads TGTGCCAGCAGCTCCGAGGCCATTGACCTAGAGAAAGAGACCCAGTACTTC. The encoded protein is CASSSEAIDLEKETQYF.

The chain uses TRBV7-9 and TRBJ2-3; 9 nucleotides line up with TRBD1. Germline V gene data show CDR1 as SEHNR and CDR2 as FQNEAQ (reference sequence). Losses at the gene ends were 5 bases for V and 2 bases for J; bases not matched to a gene: 5. The CDR3 consists of 15 residues. CDR3 residues: CASSPNRGLTDTQYF. The CDR3 coding sequence is TGTGCCAGCAGCCCGAACAGGGGGCTCACAGATACGCAGTATTTT.

This clonotype was counted between two and nine times. This rearrangement joins TRBV6-2 or TRBV6-3 to TRBJ2-2, with D maybe TRBD2 (5 bases). This CDR3 is built from 16 residues. The V and J ends lost 6 bases and 0 bases respectively, with 14 bases between them. Per the germline V gene, CDR1 is MNHEY and CDR2 is SVGEGT. The CDR3 coding sequence is TGTGCCAGCAGCGGGGTGAGGGCATCGAACACCGGGGAGCTGTTTTTT. It encodes CASSGVRASNTGELFF.